Below are 19 T cell receptor beta chains sequenced from a single sample in a study of radiation and T cells in renal cell carcinoma. Time point specified: blood 2 weeks post-SBRT. Treatment: 15 Gy SBRT to primary tumor, nephrectomy 4 weeks later. Sequenced by immunoSEQ multiplex PCR; TCRdb stores in-frame clones only, minus some. The sample includes some 150,000 clones, roughly 90% of them seen just once. Sequenced material: blood, taken from a patient whose treatment included radiotherapy and nephrectomy. Every receptor here comes from a woman in her forties or fifties with renal cell carcinoma.

This clone was found once. The chain employs TRBV6-5 and TRBJ1-1; a possible D gene is TRBD1 (5 bases). The germline V gene has CDR1 MNHEY and CDR2 SVGAGI. Trimming removed 0 bases from V and 1 base from J, with 12 bases in between. The CDR3 extends over 16 amino acids. The DNA for the CDR3 is TGTGCCAGCAGTTACTCGATCAGGGACCCGAACACTGAAGCTTTCTTT. The encoded protein is CASSYSIRDPNTEAFF.

The J gene is TRBJ2-3, the V gene TRBV12-5; the D is unclear. In germline, CDR1 is LGHNT, CDR2 FRNRAP. Trimming took off 4 bases at V and 2 bases at J, with 4 bases between the two ends. This CDR3 is 12 amino acids long. In DNA form, the CDR3 reads TGTGCTAGTGGTTCCAACACAGATACGCAGTATTTT. Its translation is CASGSNTDTQYF.

The V gene is TRBV6-1, the J gene TRBJ2-1; D ambiguous. Germline lookup yields CDR1 MNHNS and CDR2 SASEGT. The CDR3 loop spans 14 amino acids. V lost 6 bases, J lost 5 bases, and 14 bases lay in between. CDR3 sequence: CASRGFRVNNEQFF. The CDR3, as DNA: TGTGCCAGCAGAGGATTCCGGGTCAACAATGAGCAGTTCTTC.

The chain employs TRBV27 and TRBJ2-7, with 7 bases identical to TRBD1. From germline, CDR1 is MNHEY and CDR2 SMNVEV (reference sequence). V was clipped by 5 bases and J by 5 bases; unmatched bases: 9. The CDR3 totals 14 residues. Written as DNA, the CDR3 is TGTGCCAGCAGTCCGGACAGGATTTACGACGAGCAGTACTTC. Translated: CASSPDRIYDEQYF.

The chain links TRBV2 to TRBJ1-4; tentative D call: TRBD1 (5 bases). CDR3 size: 16 residues. CDR1 is SNHLY, CDR2 FYNNEI, per germline. V was cut by 3 bases and J by 8 bases, with 19 bases left in between. CDR3 coding DNA: TGTGCCAGCAGTGAGACGTTTGGGGCGGTTGGAGAAAAACTGTTTTTT. The encoded protein is CASSETFGAVGEKLFF.

V usage is TRBV4-2 and J usage is TRBJ1-1, with D possibly TRBD1 on 5 matching bases. V lost 3 bases, J lost 0 bases, and 17 bases lay in between. The germline V gene has CDR1 LGHNA and CDR2 YNFKEQ. The length of the CDR3 is 17 residues. CDR3 loop: CASSQWMEGQLNTEAFF. In DNA, the CDR3 is TGTGCCAGCAGCCAGTGGATGGAAGGACAACTGAACACTGAAGCTTTCTTT.

The CDR3 region is CASSVVAGGPYNEQFF. CDR3 bases: TGTGCCAGCAGCGTAGTAGCGGGGGGGCCATACAATGAGCAGTTCTTC. The genes are TRBV9 and TRBJ2-1; 11 nucleotides agree with TRBD2. With V trimmed by 0 bases and J by 4 bases, 3 bases remained unmatched. The CDR3 is 16 residues long. The germline CDR1 and CDR2 sequences are SGDLS and YYNGEE.

V and J are TRBV5-1 and TRBJ1-1; tentative D call: TRBD1 (5 bases). This CDR3 spans 14 amino acids. Germline V gene data show CDR1 as SGHRS and CDR2 as YFSETQ. Trimming left V 0 bases short and J 1 base short, with 7 bases between. CDR3 loop: CASSLEGPNTEAFF. CDR3 DNA: TGCGCCAGCAGCTTGGAGGGACCGAACACTGAAGCTTTCTTT.

The rearrangement links TRBV19 to TRBJ2-2; 8 positions match TRBD1. V lost 8 bases, J lost 7 bases, and 9 bases stayed unmatched. Per germline, CDR1 LNHDA and CDR2 SQIVND (reference sequence). The CDR3 length is 14 residues. The CDR3 region has the DNA TGTGCCAGTTCCTACGACAGGGGAATCGGGGAGCTGTTTTTT. Amino acid sequence: CASSYDRGIGELFF. Full variable domain (missing parts from reference TRBV19 and TRBJ2-2): DGGITQSPKYLFRKEGQNVTLSCEQNLNHDAMYWYRQDPGQGLRLIYYSQIVNDFQKGDIAEGYSVSREKKESFPLTVTSAQKNPTAFYLCASSYDRGIGELFFGEGSRLTVL.

V gene TRBV2 combines with J gene TRBJ1-1; the D gene is possibly TRBD1 (5 bases). The CDR3 spans 14 residues. With 4 bases removed from V and 1 base from J, the gap between germline ends came to 10 bases. CDR1 is SNHLY and CDR2 is FYNNEI in the germline V gene. DNA of the CDR3: TGTGCCAGCAGTGTAGGGGACTCGAACACTGAAGCTTTCTTT. It codes for CASSVGDSNTEAFF.

The V gene is TRBV10-2, the J gene TRBJ1-2; D is uncertain. V was shortened by 7 bases and J by 4 bases, with 16 bases between the two germline ends. Germline loops: CDR1 WSHSY, CDR2 SAAADI. The CDR3 has 14 amino acids. The CDR3 bases are TGCGCCAGCAACCCCGGACGGCTTAGCTATGGCTACACCTTC. Protein product: CASNPGRLSYGYTF.

The genes are TRBV29-1 and TRBJ2-2; a possible D gene is TRBD2 (7 bases). The V end was cut by 0 bases, the J end by 6 bases, with 14 bases between. CDR3 length: 15 amino acids. CDR1 is SQVTM, CDR2 ANQGSEA, per germline. CDR3 bases: TGCAGCGTTGAAGATAAGAGGGGGGGCCCCGGGGAGCTGTTTTTT. Protein product: CSVEDKRGGPGELFF.

This rearrangement joins TRBV30 to TRBJ1-2, with D perhaps matching TRBD1 (5 bases). This CDR3 is 14 amino acids long. Trimming cost V 0 bases and J 3 bases, with 11 bases left between them. CDR1 GTSNPN and CDR2 SVGIG come from the germline V gene (reference sequence). In DNA form, the CDR3 reads TGTGCCTGGAGTGTAGCAGGGATGGACTATGGCTACACCTTC. This translates into CAWSVAGMDYGYTF. Full variable domain (outside the CDR3, taken from reference TRBV30 and TRBJ1-2): SQTIHQWPATLVQPVGSPLSLECTVEGTSNPNLYWYRQAAGRGLQLLFYSVGIGQISSEVPQNLSASRPQDRQFILSSKKLLLSDSGFYLCAWSVAGMDYGYTFGSGTRLTVV.

The CDR3 protein is CASRRTGGEDYGYTF. The CDR3 region has the DNA TGTGCCAGCAGGCGAACAGGCGGCGAGGACTATGGCTACACCTTC. This chain connects TRBV6-6 to TRBJ1-2; possibly TRBD1 for D (5 bases). The CDR3 consists of 15 residues. CDR1 and CDR2 from the germline V gene are MNHNY and SVGAGI (reference sequence). V was pared by 6 bases and J by 3 bases, with 17 bases between.

The CDR3 loop is CASSSLIYQPQHF. Written as DNA, the CDR3 is TGTGCCAGCAGCTCCCTAATCTATCAGCCCCAGCATTTT. The genes are TRBV7-2 and TRBJ1-5; D not certain. CDR3 length: 13 amino acids. The germline gives CDR1 SGHTA, CDR2 FQGNSA. V dropped 4 bases and J dropped 5 bases, with 9 bases sitting between them.

The chain recombines TRBV18 with TRBJ2-2; D call uncertain. The CDR3 spans 14 residues. The V end lost 3 bases, the J end lost 1 base, and 6 bases lay between the germline ends. CDR1 is KGHSH and CDR2 is LQKENI in the germline V gene. CDR3 DNA: TGTGCCAGCTCACCCACGGGGAACACCGGGGAGCTGTTTTTT. This codes for CASSPTGNTGELFF.

V usage is TRBV7-2 and J usage is TRBJ2-3, with 11 bases fitting TRBD2. After removal of 0 bases from V and 2 bases from J, the junction contained 7 bases not matched to a gene. This CDR3 contains 18 residues. CDR1 SGHTA and CDR2 FQGNSA come from the germline V gene. Here the CDR3 DNA reads TGTGCCAGCAGCTTAGCGCCCCGGACTAGCGGGTACACAGATACGCAGTATTTT. Translating it yields CASSLAPRTSGYTDTQYF.

The chain has TRBV5-4 and TRBJ1-4; 8 bases are a match to TRBD1. The CDR3 has 15 amino acids. J was trimmed by 8 bases and V by 4 bases; bases with no gene match: 10. The germline CDR1 and CDR2 sequences are SGHNT and YYREEE (reference sequence). The CDR3: CASSRSRTGKEKLFF. CDR3 in DNA: TGTGCCAGCAGCCGTTCCCGGACAGGGAAGGAAAAACTGTTTTTT. Drawing the rest from reference TRBV5-4 and TRBJ1-4, the complete variable domain is ETGVTQSPTHLIKTRGQQVTLRCSSQSGHNTVSWYQQALGQGPQFIFQYYREEENGRGNFPPRFSGLQFPNYSSELNVNALELDDSALYLCASSRSRTGKEKLFFGSGTQLSVL.

The chain combines TRBV2 with TRBJ1-4; perhaps TRBD1 as D (5 bases). Germline loops: CDR1 SNHLY, CDR2 FYNNEI. The V end was cut by 6 bases, the J end by 7 bases, with 15 bases between. The CDR3 contains 14 residues. The CDR3 here is CASSKRGAGEKLFF. The CDR3 DNA is TGTGCCAGCAGCAAAAGGGGTGCGGGTGAAAAACTGTTTTTT.